The 11 T cell receptor beta chains below come from one sample, sequenced in a study of T cells in Graves' hyperthyroidism and ophthalmopathy. RNA transcripts were the template for amplifying TCR beta CDR3 regions. RT-PCR in the first round (using the HTBI primer set) targeted the TCR CDR3. MiXCR was run by TCRdb on the multiplex PCR reads, yielding one entry per CDR3 protein. The sample gives 400,000 to 550,000 distinct CDR3 sequences, approximately 15% of which show up once; 15% to 20% is in the top ten. The sequenced sample was blood. The receptors derive from a woman under 30 with Graves' hyperthyroidism.

The rearrangement joins TRBV6-2 or TRBV6-3 to TRBJ2-1; perhaps TRBD2 as D (5 bases). Trimming cost V 5 bases and J 8 bases, with 10 bases left between them. CDR1 and CDR2 from the germline V gene are MNHEY and SVGEGT. The CDR3 runs to 12 residues. The CDR3, as DNA: TGTGCCAGCAGTGCCGGGGTATATGAGCAGTTCTTC. It is translated as CASSAGVYEQFF.

The V gene is TRBV6-1, the J gene TRBJ2-1, with 14 positions matching TRBD2. The CDR3 covers 15 residues. Germline V gene lookup returns CDR1 MNHNS and CDR2 SASEGT. The J segment lost 14 bases and the V segment lost 7 bases, leaving 13 bases of the junction unmatched. The CDR3 protein is CASTNPGLAGVWEFF. CDR3 coding DNA: TGTGCCAGCACTAACCCGGGACTAGCGGGAGTTTGGGAGTTCTTC.

The DNA of the CDR3 is TGCAGTGCTAGAGATCGGACTAGCGGGAGACCCGAGGACGAGCAGTACGTC. Its protein is CSARDRTSGRPEDEQYV. The chain carries TRBV20-1 and TRBJ2-7, with 13 bases aligning to TRBD2. V dropped 0 bases and J dropped 5; count of bases not matched to a gene: 10. The CDR3 spans 17 residues. CDR1 is DFQATT and CDR2 is SNEGSKA in the germline V gene (reference sequence).

This chain links TRBV29-1 with TRBJ2-7, with 9 bases that match TRBD2. The CDR3 consists of 14 residues. V gave up 1 base and J gave up 3 bases; unmatched junction bases: 4. From germline, CDR1 is SQVTM and CDR2 ANQGSEA. In DNA form, the CDR3 reads TGCAGCGTTGAAGGCCTAGCGGGACACTACGAGCAGTACTTC. Translation gives CSVEGLAGHYEQYF.

The rearrangement uses TRBV12-3 or TRBV12-4 and TRBJ2-1; 14 bases match TRBD2. The CDR3 runs 16 residues. With 5 bases clipped from V and 8 bases from J, the junction kept 8 bases outside the gene matches. The CDR3 sequence: CASSQGGLAGEDEQFF. CDR3 DNA sequence: TGTGCCAGCAGTCAGGGGGGACTAGCGGGAGAAGATGAGCAGTTCTTC.

Ten or more counts support this clonotype. The chain links TRBV12-3 or TRBV12-4 to TRBJ1-2, with no clear D. Trimming left V 6 bases short and J 8 bases short, with 13 bases between. The CDR3 extends over 12 amino acids. DNA of the CDR3: TGTGCCAGCAGACCTGACGCGCGAGGCTACACCTTC. This gives the protein CASRPDARGYTF.

This clonotype was counted a few times. The chain uses TRBV10-2 and TRBJ2-2; 9 nucleotides line up with TRBD2. CDR3 length: 15 amino acids. Germline V gives CDR1 WSHSY, CDR2 SAAADI. The V gene end was trimmed by 6 bases and the J gene end by 7 bases; junction bases not matched to a gene: 9. CDR3 loop: CASSSAGGANGELFF. CDR3 bases: TGCGCCAGCAGCTCGGCGGGAGGGGCAAACGGGGAGCTGTTTTTT.

The sample holds a few counts of this clonotype. CDR3 bases: TGTGCCAGTAGTCATGACAGTTCATGGAGTGGCTACACCTTC. Its translation is CASSHDSSWSGYTF. This chain joins TRBV19 and TRBJ1-2, with D possibly being TRBD1 (5 bases). The CDR3 is 14 residues long. V was pared by 5 bases and J by 7 bases, with 17 bases between. CDR1 is LNHDA, CDR2 SQIVND, per germline (reference sequence).

The table lists this clonotype with a few counts. CDR3 residues: CATSDGYTF. CDR3 nucleotides: TGTGCCACCAGTGATGGCTACACCTTC. The chain recombines TRBV24-1 with TRBJ1-2; D is unclear. V lost 3 bases to trimming and J lost 8 bases, with 0 bases between them. The CDR3 runs 9 residues. Germline V gene sequence: CDR1 KGHDR, CDR2 SFDVKD.

The V call is TRBV7-9, the J call TRBJ2-1, with 12 bases fitting TRBD2. Germline CDR1 and CDR2: SEHNR and FQNEAQ (reference sequence). The ends lost 0 bases at V and 4 bases at J; junction bases unmatched: 13. This CDR3 spans 20 amino acids. CDR3 protein: CASSLAVTSGRVGLYNEQFF. The CDR3 DNA reads TGTGCCAGCAGCTTAGCGGTGACTAGCGGGAGAGTAGGATTGTACAATGAGCAGTTCTTC.

The V call is TRBV5-1, the J call TRBJ2-5, with D tentatively TRBD2 (6 bases). The CDR3 is 18 amino acids. Germline V lookup: CDR1 SGHRS, CDR2 YFSETQ. V lost 4 bases, J lost 1 base, and 23 bases lay in between. The CDR3 loop is CASSPPGGDSLFQETQYF. DNA for the CDR3: TGCGCCAGCAGCCCTCCAGGCGGGGATAGCCTCTTCCAAGAGACCCAGTACTTC.